The 17 T cell receptor beta chains given below trace back to one sample, sequenced in a study of blood T cell repertoires in COVID-19. Profiled with immunoSEQ multiplex PCR; TCRdb holds only in-frame clones, not every one. The table includes under 250,000 clones, about four fifths detected once. Sequencing input: PBMCs or T cells enriched from blood (not recorded which). The receptor set was obtained from a middle-aged woman with acute COVID-19.

The rearrangement uses TRBV28 and TRBJ1-2; D call uncertain. Germline lookup yields CDR1 MDHEN and CDR2 SYDVKM. The length of the CDR3 is 10 residues. CDR3 loop: CAVRAYGYTF. DNA for the CDR3: TGTGCAGTGCGGGCCTATGGCTACACCTTC.

The V and J genes are TRBV28 and TRBJ1-2, with 7 nucleotides matching TRBD1. CDR3 length: 14 amino acids. The ends lost 3 bases at V and 8 bases at J; junction bases unmatched: 9. Germline V lookup: CDR1 MDHEN, CDR2 SYDVKM. The CDR3 region has the DNA TGTGCCAGCAGTTTGACCGGGACAGCCACAGGCTACACCTTC. Encoded protein: CASSLTGTATGYTF.

This chain joins TRBV2 and TRBJ1-2, with 8 bases matching TRBD1. V gave up 10 bases and J gave up 1 base; unmatched junction bases: 8. The CDR3 extends over 14 amino acids. In germline, CDR1 is SNHLY, CDR2 FYNNEI. CDR3 sequence reads: CATSQGAGNYGYTF. The CDR3 DNA reads TGTGCCACCTCTCAGGGGGCCGGTAACTATGGCTACACCTTC.

The V call is TRBV7-9, the J call TRBJ2-7; TRBD2 matches 7 bases. The CDR3 loop spans 16 amino acids. The J segment lost 3 bases and the V segment lost 4 bases, leaving 12 bases of the junction unmatched. Germline V gene data show CDR1 as SEHNR and CDR2 as FQNEAQ (reference sequence). The DNA of the CDR3 is TGTGCCAGCAGCTCCAAGACTAGCCCGGCCTACTACGAGCAGTACTTC. This sequence encodes CASSSKTSPAYYEQYF.

CDR3 nucleotide sequence: TGTGCCAGCAGTTGGGGACTACCGAACAATGAGCAGTTCTTC. Its translation is CASSWGLPNNEQFF. The chain recombines TRBV28 with TRBJ2-1; 7 bases line up with TRBD2. Germline assignment: CDR1 MDHEN and CDR2 SYDVKM. The J segment lost 5 bases and the V segment lost 4 bases, leaving 5 bases of the junction unmatched. This CDR3 contains 14 residues.

The gene calls are TRBV5-5 and TRBJ1-2; TRBD1 is a possible D gene (6 bases). Germline CDR1 SGHKS, CDR2 YYEKEE (reference sequence). With 4 bases removed from V and 2 bases from J, the gap between germline ends came to 12 bases. CDR3 length: 14 amino acids. The CDR3 DNA reads as TGTGCCAGCAGCAGGAGGACAGACAACTATGGCTACACCTTC. Amino acids: CASSRRTDNYGYTF.

CDR3 in DNA: TGTGCCAGCAGTAAGGGTCGACAGGGGAGTTCACCCCTCCACTTT. Translating gives CASSKGRQGSSPLHF. V and J are TRBV3-1 (or the pseudogene TRBV3-2) and TRBJ1-6, with 8 bases matching TRBD1. From germline, CDR1 is LGHDT and CDR2 YNNKEL (reference sequence). The CDR3 loop spans 15 amino acids. The J segment lost 9 bases and the V segment lost 6 bases, leaving 10 bases of the junction unmatched.

This clone has only one observation. The genes are TRBV27 and TRBJ2-7, with TRBD2 as a possible D gene (6 bases). V lost 2 bases, J lost 3 bases, and 11 bases lay in between. The CDR3 runs 14 residues. CDR1 and CDR2 from the germline V gene are MNHEY and SMNVEV (reference sequence). This CDR3 reads CASSLGAGGYEQYF. DNA of the CDR3: TGTGCCAGCAGTTTAGGAGCGGGCGGCTACGAGCAGTACTTC.

J is TRBJ1-4 and V is TRBV28; 7 positions match TRBD1. The length of the CDR3 is 14 residues. Germline V gene data show CDR1 as MDHEN and CDR2 as SYDVKM. The V gene end was trimmed by 6 bases and the J gene end by 8 bases; junction bases not matched to a gene: 9. CDR3 nucleotides: TGTGCCAGCAGGCGACAGGGTGAAAGAGAAAAACTGTTTTTT. As protein: CASRRQGEREKLFF.

V and J are TRBV9 and TRBJ1-6, with D hard to call. The V end lost 0 bases, the J end lost 3 bases, and 7 bases lay between the germline ends. Per germline, CDR1 SGDLS and CDR2 YYNGEE. The CDR3 covers 15 residues. CDR3 in amino acids: CASSVDRFYNSPLHF. The CDR3 bases are TGTGCCAGCAGCGTAGATCGGTTCTATAATTCACCCCTCCACTTT.

The chain uses TRBV14 and TRBJ1-2; 7 nucleotides align to TRBD1. Trimming cost V 3 bases and J 4 bases; bases outside gene matches: 5. Germline CDR1 and CDR2: SGHDN and FVKESK. CDR3 length equals 14 residues. The CDR3 loop is CASSHGQAAYGYTF. In DNA form, the CDR3 reads TGTGCCAGCAGCCACGGACAGGCCGCCTATGGCTACACCTTC.

This chain uses TRBV19 with TRBJ1-1, with D possibly being TRBD1 (6 bases). V shed 10 bases and J shed 4 bases, with 13 bases lying between them. CDR1 is LNHDA, CDR2 SQIVND, per germline (reference sequence). The CDR3 has 12 amino acids. The CDR3 DNA reads TGTGCCACCCACACAGGGAGCACTGAAGCTTTCTTT. It translates to CATHTGSTEAFF.

The CDR3 bases are TGTGCCAGCAGCCAAGGGACAGCAGTTTCACCCCTCCACTTT. Amino acids: CASSQGTAVSPLHF. The chain is built from TRBV3-1 (or the pseudogene TRBV3-2) and TRBJ1-6, with D perhaps TRBD1 (6 bases). Germline V gene lookup returns CDR1 LGHDT and CDR2 YNNKEL (reference sequence). The CDR3 length is 14 residues. V was shortened by 1 base and J by 9 bases, with 10 bases between the two germline ends.

The chain joins TRBV7-9 to TRBJ2-2, with D perhaps TRBD2 (6 bases). The germline V and J ends were trimmed by 3 bases and 6 bases, with 14 bases remaining between them. The CDR3 extends over 15 amino acids. CDR1 SEHNR and CDR2 FQNEAQ come from the germline V gene (reference sequence). CDR3 sequence: CASSFYRETAGELFF. CDR3 bases: TGTGCCAGCAGCTTCTATCGGGAGACGGCCGGGGAGCTGTTTTTT.

The gene calls are TRBV4-1 and TRBJ1-1, with 7 nucleotides matching TRBD1. V was clipped by 1 base and J by 1 base; unmatched bases: 6. CDR1 and CDR2 (germline): MGHRA, YSYEKL. The CDR3 sequence is 16 residues long. The DNA for the CDR3 is TGCGCCAGCAGCCAAGGCCTGGGACAGAAGAACACTGAAGCTTTCTTT. Translation gives CASSQGLGQKNTEAFF.

This rearrangement joins TRBV19 to TRBJ2-6, with a possible D match to TRBD1 (6 bases). V was pared by 6 bases and J by 4 bases, with 16 bases between. Germline loops: CDR1 LNHDA, CDR2 SQIVND (reference sequence). The CDR3 runs to 16 residues. CDR3 in DNA: TGTGCCAGTAGCCGAGGGGGTACGGGAGGGGCCAACGTCCTGACTTTC. This codes for CASSRGGTGGANVLTF. Full variable domain (missing parts from reference TRBV19 and TRBJ2-6): DGGITQSPKYLFRKEGQNVTLSCEQNLNHDAMYWYRQDPGQGLRLIYYSQIVNDFQKGDIAEGYSVSREKKESFPLTVTSAQKNPTAFYLCASSRGGTGGANVLTFGAGSRLTVL.

The rearrangement joins TRBV3-1 (or the pseudogene TRBV3-2) to TRBJ1-6, with 8 bases lining up with TRBD1. The CDR3 is 15 amino acids. Germline values: CDR1 LGHDT, CDR2 YNNKEL (reference sequence). V shed 3 bases, J shed 7 bases, and the junction held 5 bases outside the gene matches. The CDR3 region has the DNA TGTGCCAGCAGCCACAGACAGGGGACGAATTCACCCCTCCACTTT. Translation: CASSHRQGTNSPLHF.